This paragraph covers one TCR beta chain sequence. Its antigen is not identified. This entry comes from a study of shared clonotypes between healthy human individuals. Donation came from healthy HIV-negative adults that had no recent acute infections or vaccinations. General observations from the study: Generation probabilities were higher for clonotypes shared across all four sorted-subset donors than for unshared ones.

Clones were sequenced by immunoSEQ multiplex PCR, and TCRdb holds only the in-frame ones, with some missing. The sample has more than 1,200,000 clones; 98% to 99% are singletons. The receptor's source is a man aged 25 to 40 in good health. Sequenced sample: naive CD4+ T cells sorted from blood. Subset denoted: CD45RA+ positively selected.

The CDR3 is CASSGPRASYGYTF. The CDR3 DNA follows: TGTGCCAGCAGTGGACCCCGGGCCTCCTATGGCTACACCTTC. The rearrangement uses TRBV28 and TRBJ1-2, with D uncertain. The CDR3 is 14 residues long. V gave up 5 bases and J gave up 4 bases, with 14 bases separating them. Germline lookup yields CDR1 MDHEN and CDR2 SYDVKM.